Included here is one T cell receptor (beta chain) sequence, with context. Its antigen is undetermined. A much larger clonotype is one base distant, so this may be a read error. The trim removed 5 bases at V and 4 bases at J, leaving 7 bases unmatched. Germline CDR1 is MNHEY and CDR2 is SVGAGI. CDR3 length: 15 residues. This entry comes from a study of tumor-infiltrating lymphocytes in primary liver carcinoma. Study-wide results and limits: When set against blood, tumors had a significantly higher top-250-clone fraction (p = 0.039).

From approximately 550 ng of total RNA, TCR beta-specific cDNA was reverse-transcribed using a constant-region primer. Generation of the TCR beta libraries relied on three nested multiplex PCR rounds using slightly modified ARM-PCR. Running about 11 cycles apiece, the first two PCR rounds relied on TRBV1-TRBV30 forward primers together with a C-beta reverse primer. TCRdb independently ran MiXCR on the multiplex PCR reads; one entry per CDR3 protein. The sample has 320,000 or so distinct CDR3 sequences, less than 75% seen once. Germline DNA was extracted alongside blood RNA, which was obtained from unsorted whole blood.

Sample: peripheral blood. The TCR sequence derives from a man in his forties or fifties with primary liver carcinoma and hepatitis B virus infection. The rearrangement uses TRBV6-5 and TRBJ1-1, with TRBD1 matching 10 bases. CDR3 sequence (DNA): TGTGCCAGCAGTGAATTGGACAGGGGGATCACTGAAGCTTTCTTT. Residues: CASSELDRGITEAFF.